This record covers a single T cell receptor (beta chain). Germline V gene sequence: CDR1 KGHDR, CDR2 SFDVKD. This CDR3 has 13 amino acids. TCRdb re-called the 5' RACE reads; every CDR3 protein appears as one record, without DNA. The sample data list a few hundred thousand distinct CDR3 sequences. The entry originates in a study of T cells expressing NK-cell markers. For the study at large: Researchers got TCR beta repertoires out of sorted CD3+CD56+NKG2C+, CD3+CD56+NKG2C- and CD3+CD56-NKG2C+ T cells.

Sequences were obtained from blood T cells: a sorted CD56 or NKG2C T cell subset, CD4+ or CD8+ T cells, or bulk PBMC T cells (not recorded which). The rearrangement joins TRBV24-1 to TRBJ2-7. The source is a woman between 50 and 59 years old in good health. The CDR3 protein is CATSDSLTYEQYF.